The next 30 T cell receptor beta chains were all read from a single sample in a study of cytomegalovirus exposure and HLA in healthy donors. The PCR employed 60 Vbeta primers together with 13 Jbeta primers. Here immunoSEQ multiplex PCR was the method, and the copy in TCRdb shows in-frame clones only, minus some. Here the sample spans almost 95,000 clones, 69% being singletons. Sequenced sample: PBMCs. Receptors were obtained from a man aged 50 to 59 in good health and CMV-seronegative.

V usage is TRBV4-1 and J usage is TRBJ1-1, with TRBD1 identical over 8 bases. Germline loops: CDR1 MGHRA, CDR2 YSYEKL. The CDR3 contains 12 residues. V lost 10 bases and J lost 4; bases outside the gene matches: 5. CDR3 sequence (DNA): TGCGCCATGCATACAGGGGGCACTGAAGCTTTCTTT. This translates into CAMHTGGTEAFF.

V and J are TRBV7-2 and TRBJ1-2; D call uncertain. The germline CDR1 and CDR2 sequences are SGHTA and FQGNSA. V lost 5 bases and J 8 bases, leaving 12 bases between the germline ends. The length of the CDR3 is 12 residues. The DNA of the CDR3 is TGTGCCAGCAGCCTAGACATTTCCGGCTACACCTTC. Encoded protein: CASSLDISGYTF.

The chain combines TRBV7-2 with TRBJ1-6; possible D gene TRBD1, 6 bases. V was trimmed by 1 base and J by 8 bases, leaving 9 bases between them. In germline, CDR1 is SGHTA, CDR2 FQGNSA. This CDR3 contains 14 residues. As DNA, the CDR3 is TGTGCCAGCAGCTTAGAGGGGGGGGATTCACCCCTCCACTTT. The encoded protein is CASSLEGGDSPLHF.

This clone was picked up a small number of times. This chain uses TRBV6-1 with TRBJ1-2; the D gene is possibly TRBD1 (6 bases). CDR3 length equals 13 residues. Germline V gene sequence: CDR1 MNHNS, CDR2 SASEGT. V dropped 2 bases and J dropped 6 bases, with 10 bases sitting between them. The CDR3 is CASSEMWGHGYTF. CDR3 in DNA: TGTGCCAGCAGTGAAATGTGGGGGCATGGCTACACCTTC.

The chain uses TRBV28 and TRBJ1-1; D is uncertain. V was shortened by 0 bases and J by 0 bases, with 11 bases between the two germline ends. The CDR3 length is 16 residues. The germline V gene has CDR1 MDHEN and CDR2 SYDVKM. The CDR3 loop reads CASSLWGEGLNTEAFF. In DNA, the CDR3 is TGTGCCAGCAGTTTATGGGGAGAGGGATTGAACACTGAAGCTTTCTTT.

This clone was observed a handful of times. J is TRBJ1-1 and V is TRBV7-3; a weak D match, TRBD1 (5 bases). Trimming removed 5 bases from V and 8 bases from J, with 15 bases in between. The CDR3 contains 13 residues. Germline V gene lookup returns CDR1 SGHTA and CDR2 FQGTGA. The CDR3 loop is CASSLSTGGEAFF. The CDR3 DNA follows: TGTGCCAGCAGCCTCTCTACAGGCGGCGAAGCTTTCTTT.

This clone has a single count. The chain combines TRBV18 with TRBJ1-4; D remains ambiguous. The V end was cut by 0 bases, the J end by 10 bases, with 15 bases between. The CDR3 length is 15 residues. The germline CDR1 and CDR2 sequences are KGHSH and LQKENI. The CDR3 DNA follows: TGTGCCAGCTCACCACCGTCTCAGTCGGAGGGAAAACTGTTTTTT. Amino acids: CASSPPSQSEGKLFF. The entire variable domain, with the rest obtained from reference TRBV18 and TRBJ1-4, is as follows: NAGVMQNPRHLVRRRGQEARLRCSPMKGHSHVYWYRQLPEEGLKFMVYLQKENIIDESGMPKERFSAEFPKEGPSILRIQQVVRGDSAAYFCASSPPSQSEGKLFFGSGTQLSVL.

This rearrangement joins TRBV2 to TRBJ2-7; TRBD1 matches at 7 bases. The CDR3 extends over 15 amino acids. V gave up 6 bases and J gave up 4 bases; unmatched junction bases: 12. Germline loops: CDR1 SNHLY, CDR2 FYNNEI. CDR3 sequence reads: CASRPTPIQGYEQYV. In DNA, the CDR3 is TGTGCCAGCAGACCTACCCCCATACAGGGGTACGAGCAGTACGTC.

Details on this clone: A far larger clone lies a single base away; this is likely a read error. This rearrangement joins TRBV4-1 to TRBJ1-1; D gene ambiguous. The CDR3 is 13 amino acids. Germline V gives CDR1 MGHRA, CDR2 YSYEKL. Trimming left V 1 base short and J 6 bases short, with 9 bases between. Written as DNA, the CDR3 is TGCGCCAGCAGCCAAGGCGTAGAGCCTGAAGCTTTCTTT. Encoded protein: CASSQGVEPEAFF.

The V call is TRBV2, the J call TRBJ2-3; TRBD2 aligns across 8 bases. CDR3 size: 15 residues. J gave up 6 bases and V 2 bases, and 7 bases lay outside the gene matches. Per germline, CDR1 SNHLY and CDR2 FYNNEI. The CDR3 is CASSEWAGGADTQYF. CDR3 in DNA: TGTGCCAGCAGTGAATGGGCGGGGGGTGCGGATACGCAGTATTTT.

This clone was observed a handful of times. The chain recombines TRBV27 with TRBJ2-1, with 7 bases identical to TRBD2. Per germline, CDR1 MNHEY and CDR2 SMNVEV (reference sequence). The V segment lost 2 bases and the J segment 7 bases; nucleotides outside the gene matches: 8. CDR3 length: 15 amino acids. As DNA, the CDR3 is TGTGCCAGCAGTTTAATGGGCGGGGGTGTGAATGAGCAGTTCTTC. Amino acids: CASSLMGGGVNEQFF.

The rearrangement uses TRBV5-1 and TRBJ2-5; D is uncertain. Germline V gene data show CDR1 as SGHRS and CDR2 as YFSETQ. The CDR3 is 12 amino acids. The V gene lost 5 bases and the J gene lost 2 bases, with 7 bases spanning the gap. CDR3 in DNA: TGCGCCAGCAGTTTAACTCAAGAGACCCAGTACTTC. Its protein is CASSLTQETQYF.

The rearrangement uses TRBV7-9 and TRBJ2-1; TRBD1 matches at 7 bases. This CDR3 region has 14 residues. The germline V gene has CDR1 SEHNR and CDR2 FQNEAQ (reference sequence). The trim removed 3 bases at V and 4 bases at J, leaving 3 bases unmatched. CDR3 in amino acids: CASSFLQGYNEQFF. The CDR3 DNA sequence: TGTGCCAGCAGCTTTCTACAGGGGTACAATGAGCAGTTCTTC.

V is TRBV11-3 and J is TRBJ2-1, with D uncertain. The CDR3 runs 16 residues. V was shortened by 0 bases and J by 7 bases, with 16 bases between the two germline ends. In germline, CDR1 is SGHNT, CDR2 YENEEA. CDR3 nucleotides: TGTGCCAGCAGCTTAGATGCAGGCGCCCCTCGGAATGAGCAGTTCTTC. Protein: CASSLDAGAPRNEQFF. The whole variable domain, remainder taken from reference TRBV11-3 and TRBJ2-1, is EAGVVQSPRYKIIEKKQPVAFWCNPISGHNTLYWYLQNLGQGPELLIRYENEEAVDDSQLPKDRFSAERLKGVDSTLKIQPAELGDSAVYLCASSLDAGAPRNEQFFGPGTRLTVL.

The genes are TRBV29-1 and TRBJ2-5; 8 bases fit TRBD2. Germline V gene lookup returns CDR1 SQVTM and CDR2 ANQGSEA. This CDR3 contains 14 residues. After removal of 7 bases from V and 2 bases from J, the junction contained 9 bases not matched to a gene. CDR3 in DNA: TGCAGCGCCAACCGGGGGGGCCGACAAGAGACCCAGTACTTC. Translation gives CSANRGGRQETQYF.

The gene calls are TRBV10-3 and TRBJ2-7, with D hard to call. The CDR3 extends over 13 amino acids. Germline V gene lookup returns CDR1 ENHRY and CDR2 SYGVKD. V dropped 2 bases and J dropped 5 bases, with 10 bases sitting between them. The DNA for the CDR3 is TGTGCCATCAGTGAGACCGGAGCCCACGAGCAGTACGTC. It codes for CAISETGAHEQYV.

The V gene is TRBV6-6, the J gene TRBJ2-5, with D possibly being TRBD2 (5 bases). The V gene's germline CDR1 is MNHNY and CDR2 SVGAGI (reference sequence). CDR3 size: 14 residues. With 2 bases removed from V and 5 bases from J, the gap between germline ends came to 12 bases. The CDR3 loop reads CASSYASGGETQYF. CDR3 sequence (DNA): TGTGCCAGCAGTTACGCGAGCGGCGGGGAGACCCAGTACTTC.

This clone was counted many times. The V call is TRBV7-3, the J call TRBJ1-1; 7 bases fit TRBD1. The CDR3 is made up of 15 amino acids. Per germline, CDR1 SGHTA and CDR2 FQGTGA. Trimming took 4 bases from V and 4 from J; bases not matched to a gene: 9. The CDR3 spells CASSSSLQGGTEAFF. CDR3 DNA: TGTGCCAGCAGCTCAAGCCTCCAGGGGGGCACTGAAGCTTTCTTT.

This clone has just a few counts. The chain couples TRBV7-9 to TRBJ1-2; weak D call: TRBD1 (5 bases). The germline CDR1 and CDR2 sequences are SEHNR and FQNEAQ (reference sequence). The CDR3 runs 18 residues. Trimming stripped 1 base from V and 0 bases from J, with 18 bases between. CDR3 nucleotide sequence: TGTGCCAGCAGCTTAGGTAGGAAACTACAGGCCTCTAACTATGGCTACACCTTC. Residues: CASSLGRKLQASNYGYTF.

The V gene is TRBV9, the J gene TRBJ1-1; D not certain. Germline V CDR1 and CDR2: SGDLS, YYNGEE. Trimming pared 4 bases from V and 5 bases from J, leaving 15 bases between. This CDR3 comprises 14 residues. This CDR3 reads CASSPQAGSTEAFF. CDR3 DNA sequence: TGTGCCAGCAGCCCCCAGGCCGGCTCAACTGAAGCTTTCTTT.

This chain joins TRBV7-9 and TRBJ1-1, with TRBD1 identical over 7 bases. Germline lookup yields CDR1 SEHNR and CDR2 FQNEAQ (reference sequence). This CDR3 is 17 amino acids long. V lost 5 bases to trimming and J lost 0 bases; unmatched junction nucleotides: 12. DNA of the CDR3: TGTGCCAGCAGCCGAGGGCGGACAGGCGCCATGAACACTGAAGCTTTCTTT. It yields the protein CASSRGRTGAMNTEAFF.

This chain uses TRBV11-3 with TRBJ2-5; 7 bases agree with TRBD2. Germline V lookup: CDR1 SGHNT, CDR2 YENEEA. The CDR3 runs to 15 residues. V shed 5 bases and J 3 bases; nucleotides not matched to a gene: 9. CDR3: CASSPAGTTEETQYF. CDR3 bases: TGTGCCAGCAGCCCAGCCGGGACTACGGAAGAGACCCAGTACTTC.

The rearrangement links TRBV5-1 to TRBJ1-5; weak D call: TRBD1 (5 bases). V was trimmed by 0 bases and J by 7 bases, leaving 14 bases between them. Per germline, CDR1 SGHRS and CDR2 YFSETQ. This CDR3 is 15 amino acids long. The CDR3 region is CASSLGPGVKQPQHF. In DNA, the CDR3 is TGCGCCAGCAGCTTGGGTCCGGGGGTAAAGCAGCCCCAGCATTTT.

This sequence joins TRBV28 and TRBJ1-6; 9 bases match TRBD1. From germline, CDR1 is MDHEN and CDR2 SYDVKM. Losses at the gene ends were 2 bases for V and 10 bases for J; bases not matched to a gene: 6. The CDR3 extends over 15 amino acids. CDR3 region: CASSLPTGGNSPLHF. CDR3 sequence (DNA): TGTGCCAGCAGTTTACCGACAGGGGGAAACTCACCCCTCCACTTT.

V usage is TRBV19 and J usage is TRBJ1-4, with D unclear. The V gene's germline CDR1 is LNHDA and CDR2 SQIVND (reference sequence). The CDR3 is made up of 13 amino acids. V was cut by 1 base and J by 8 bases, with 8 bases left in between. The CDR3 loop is CASSIVPGEKLFF. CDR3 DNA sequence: TGTGCCAGTAGTATAGTCCCCGGGGAAAAACTGTTTTTT.

Here the CDR3 reads CASSDLGGGNQPQHF. As DNA, the CDR3 is TGTGCCAGCAGTGACTTGGGGGGGGGAAATCAGCCCCAGCATTTT. V is TRBV2 and J is TRBJ1-5; D perhaps matches TRBD1 (5 bases). The CDR3 loop spans 15 amino acids. Trimming shortened V by 3 bases and J by 4 bases, and 13 bases separated the two germline ends. Germline CDR1 SNHLY, CDR2 FYNNEI. Looking up the rest from reference TRBV2 and TRBJ1-5 gives the full variable domain: EPEVTQTPSHQVTQMGQEVILRCVPISNHLYFYWYRQILGQKVEFLVSFYNNEISEKSEIFDDQFSVERPDGSNFTLKIRSTKLEDSAMYFCASSDLGGGNQPQHFGDGTRLSIL.

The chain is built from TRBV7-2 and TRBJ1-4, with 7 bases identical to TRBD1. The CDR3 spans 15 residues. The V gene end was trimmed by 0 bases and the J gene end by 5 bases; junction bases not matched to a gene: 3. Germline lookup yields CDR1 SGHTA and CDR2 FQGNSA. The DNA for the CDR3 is TGTGCCAGCAGCTTAGCCGGGACAGCAAATGAAAAACTGTTTTTT. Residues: CASSLAGTANEKLFF.

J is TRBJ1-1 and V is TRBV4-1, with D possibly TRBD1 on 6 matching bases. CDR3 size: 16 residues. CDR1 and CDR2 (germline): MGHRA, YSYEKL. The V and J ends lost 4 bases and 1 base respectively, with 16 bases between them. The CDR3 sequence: CASSLSKGQKNTEAFF. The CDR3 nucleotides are TGCGCCAGCAGCCTCTCAAAAGGACAGAAGAACACTGAAGCTTTCTTT.

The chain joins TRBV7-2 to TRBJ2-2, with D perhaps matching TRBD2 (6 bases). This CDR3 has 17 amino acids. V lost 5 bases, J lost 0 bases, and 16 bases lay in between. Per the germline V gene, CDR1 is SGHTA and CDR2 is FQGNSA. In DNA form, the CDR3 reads TGTGCCAGCAGCCCCTCCCGGAGGGCAGCGAACACCGGGGAGCTGTTTTTT. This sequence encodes CASSPSRRAANTGELFF.

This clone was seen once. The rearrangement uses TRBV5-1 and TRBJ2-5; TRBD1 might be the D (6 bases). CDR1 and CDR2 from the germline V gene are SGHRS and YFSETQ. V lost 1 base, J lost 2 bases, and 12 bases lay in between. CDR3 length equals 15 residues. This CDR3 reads CASSLYRATQETQYF. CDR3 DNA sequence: TGCGCCAGCAGCTTGTACAGGGCCACACAAGAGACCCAGTACTTC. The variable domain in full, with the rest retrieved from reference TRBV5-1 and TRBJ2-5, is KAGVTQTPRYLIKTRGQQVTLSCSPISGHRSVSWYQQTPGQGLQFLFEYFSETQRNKGNFPGRFSGRQFSNSRSEMNVSTLELGDSALYLCASSLYRATQETQYFGPGTRLLVL.